The present T cell receptor (beta chain) was sequenced within a study of blood T cell repertoires in COVID-19. Profiled with immunoSEQ multiplex PCR; TCRdb holds only in-frame clones, not every one. The repertoire holds a few hundred thousand clones, just under 85% seen once, with 8.9% in the top ten. CDR3 size: 13 residues. The germline V and J ends were trimmed by 3 bases and 5 bases, with 11 bases remaining between them. The TCR originated in a man aged 80 or over with acute or convalescent COVID-19. The material sequenced was peripheral blood. The V gene is TRBV12-3 or TRBV12-4, the J gene TRBJ2-7, with a possible D match to TRBD1 (6 bases). CDR3 in amino acids: CASSFPGANEQYF. The DNA of the CDR3 is TGTGCCAGCAGTTTCCCAGGGGCGAACGAGCAGTACTTC.